These T cell receptor beta chains were read from a single sample in a study of T cell responses to AZD1222 COVID-19 vaccine. Sequencing used immunoSEQ multiplex PCR; TCRdb keeps in-frame clones, though not all of them. The data hold 65,000 to 70,000 clones, with roughly 80% observed a single time. The sample in question was peripheral blood, obtained 28 days after the second AZD1222 dose. All receptors come from an adult who received the AZD1222 COVID-19 vaccine. The CDR3 runs from the conserved cysteine through the conserved F or W. The D gene is left open where the match is weak. Expanded clones get a size class; other rows say once, few or many, or leave the size out.

V	D	length	J	size	CDR3	DNA
TRBV6-2/TRBV6-3	.	15	TRBJ2-1	.	CASSYRRGDYNEQFF	TGTGCCAGCAGTTACAGGAGGGGGGATTACAATGAGCAGTTCTTC
TRBV14	.	14	TRBJ2-5	.	CASSQDLTGRAQYF	TGTGCCAGCAGCCAAGATCTGACGGGGCGGGCCCAGTACTTC
TRBV28	TRBD1	15	TRBJ2-3	.	CASSSPGQGTDTQYF	TGTGCCAGCAGTTCTCCGGGACAGGGGACAGATACGCAGTATTTT
TRBV29-1	TRBD1	14	TRBJ2-1	.	CSVAHRGNRNEQFF	TGCAGCGTTGCCCACAGGGGAAATAGGAATGAGCAGTTCTTC
TRBV4-1	TRBD1	14	TRBJ1-2	.	CASSQQGDRYGYTF	TGCGCCAGCAGCCAACAGGGGGACAGGTATGGCTACACCTTC
TRBV6-5	.	14	TRBJ2-7	.	CASSYRLDAYEQYF	TGTGCCAGCAGTTACCGTCTAGATGCCTACGAGCAGTACTTC
TRBV25-1	.	14	TRBJ2-6	.	CASPRLSGANVLTF	TGTGCCAGCCCCAGGCTCTCTGGGGCCAACGTCCTGACTTTC
TRBV5-1	TRBD1	14	TRBJ1-4	.	CASSLNRGDEKLFF	TGCGCCAGCAGCTTGAACAGGGGTGACGAAAAACTGTTTTTT
TRBV14	.	14	TRBJ1-1	.	CASSQGLKNTEAFF	TGTGCCAGCAGCCAGGGCTTGAAGAACACTGAAGCTTTCTTT
TRBV4-3	.	12	TRBJ1-5	.	CASSQGRGAQHF	TGCGCCAGCAGCCAAGGTCGTGGGGCCCAGCATTTT
TRBV27	.	13	TRBJ1-6	few	CASSPREDRPLHF	TGTGCCAGCAGTCCCCGGGAGGATAGGCCCCTCCACTTT
TRBV30	.	15	TRBJ1-3	.	CAWSRRVRSGNTIYF	TGTGCCTGGAGTCGCCGGGTACGATCTGGAAACACCATATATTTT